This T cell receptor beta chain comes out of a study of identical twins. Trimming took 8 bases from V and 7 from J; bases not matched to a gene: 20. The CDR3 has 18 residues. Template switching (which added a universal primer site) was used, and cDNA carried unique molecular identifiers. TCRdb called the 5' RACE reads again in MiXCR, with one record for every CDR3 protein. The data show 1.5 million or so distinct CDR3 sequences, with under 35% seen just once and 0.25% to 0.3% held by the top ten. The material sequenced was cord blood. This chain joins TRBV12-3 or TRBV12-4 and TRBJ2-7; 13 positions match TRBD2. This TCR derives from a newborn girl in good health. In nucleotides, the CDR3 is TGTGCCAGCCCCCGATGGGGATCGGGACTAGCGGGACGGGATGAGCAGTACTTC. Residues: CASPRWGSGLAGRDEQYF.